Shown below are 25 T cell receptor beta chains from a single sample sequenced in a study of human T cells and chemical hapten exposure. Time point meaning: pre-sensitization, week 0. The treatment: therapeutic diphenylcyclopropenone sensitization with weekly scalp DPC. TCRdb reanalysed the RACE reads using MiXCR and keeps one entry per CDR3 protein. The profile shows approximately 90,000 distinct CDR3 sequences, about 9% of them singletons. Source: whole blood, taken in connection with sensitization to the hapten diphenylcyclopropenone (DPC). The source is a man aged 40-50 years with alopecia areata. Some clones in this sample may be carry-over from other donors' samples.

This chain uses TRBV6-2 or TRBV6-3 with TRBJ1-2; tentative D call: TRBD1 (6 bases). Trimming stripped 2 bases from V and 6 bases from J, with 10 bases between. This CDR3 spans 13 amino acids. The germline gives CDR1 MNHEY, CDR2 SVGEGT. The CDR3 loop reads CASSYDRSNGYTF. CDR3 coding DNA: TGTGCCAGCAGTTACGACAGGAGTAATGGCTACACCTTC.

This clonotype was picked up many times. The genes are TRBV7-9 and TRBJ2-1; 11 bases fit TRBD1. V shed 6 bases, J shed 8 bases, and the junction held 15 bases outside the gene matches. Germline V gene sequence: CDR1 SEHNR, CDR2 FQNEAQ (reference sequence). The CDR3 consists of 17 residues. CDR3 nucleotides: TGTGCCAGCAGTCCCCTGTTGGACAGGGGGCGAGGGGATGAGCAGTTCTTC. Translated: CASSPLLDRGRGDEQFF.

Ten or more counts support this clonotype. This chain links TRBV25-1 with TRBJ2-1, with TRBD2 matching over 8 bases. Germline CDR1 reads MGHDK; CDR2 reads SYGVNS. The CDR3 runs 14 residues. V shed 7 bases, J shed 7 bases, and the junction held 9 bases outside the gene matches. This CDR3 is CASTVAGRRNEQFF. CDR3 nucleotides: TGTGCCAGCACCGTAGCGGGAAGGCGGAATGAGCAGTTCTTC.

This clonotype was observed a handful of times. The rearrangement uses TRBV12-3 or TRBV12-4 and TRBJ2-3, with unresolved D. CDR3 length equals 13 residues. Trimming cost V 3 bases and J 3 bases, with 7 bases left between them. CDR3 residues: CASSFMGTDTQYF. CDR3 nucleotide sequence: TGTGCCAGCAGTTTCATGGGTACAGATACGCAGTATTTT.

This chain joins TRBV11-2 and TRBJ2-5; D is unresolved. CDR1 is SGHAT and CDR2 is FQNNGV in the germline V gene. V was cut by 1 base and J by 1 base, with 4 bases left in between. The CDR3 is 13 residues long. CDR3 bases: TGTGCCAGCAGCTTAGTAGGCCAAGAGACCCAGTACTTC. Its protein product is CASSLVGQETQYF.

Only a few counts were recorded for this clonotype. The chain couples TRBV7-2 to TRBJ2-5; D not certain. The CDR3 has 14 residues. V dropped 1 base and J dropped 3 bases, with 9 bases sitting between them. The germline gives CDR1 SGHTA, CDR2 FQGNSA. The CDR3 region is CASSLGSREETQYF. CDR3 nucleotide sequence: TGTGCCAGCAGCTTAGGTAGTCGGGAAGAGACCCAGTACTTC.

This clonotype has only a few counts. The V call is TRBV28, the J call TRBJ2-5; D remains unclear. Germline V gene sequence: CDR1 MDHEN, CDR2 SYDVKM. CDR3 length: 11 residues. Trimming took off 2 bases at V and 7 bases at J, with 5 bases between the two ends. CDR3: CASSLGATQYF. CDR3 sequence (DNA): TGTGCCAGCAGTTTAGGCGCGACCCAGTACTTC.

In this sample, this clonotype turned up a few times. The chain joins TRBV23-1 to TRBJ2-7; D is tentatively TRBD1 or TRBD2 (6 bases each). TRBV23-1 is given ORF status, its function remaining uncertain. V was pared by 11 bases and J by 2 bases, with 13 bases between. The CDR3 is made up of 12 amino acids. CDR3 loop: CAHRDSAYEQYF. The CDR3 nucleotides read TGCGCCCACAGGGACTCAGCCTACGAGCAGTACTTC.

J is TRBJ1-1 and V is TRBV7-9; D ambiguous. V lost 5 bases and J lost 3, with 7 bases in between. CDR1 and CDR2 (germline): SEHNR, FQNEAQ (reference sequence). The CDR3 totals 12 residues. For the CDR3, the DNA is TGTGCCAGCAGCCTCGAAGACACTGAAGCTTTCTTT. Translating gives CASSLEDTEAFF. Using reference TRBV7-9 and TRBJ1-1 for the parts outside the CDR3, the full variable domain is DTGVSQNPRHKITKRGQNVTFRCDPISEHNRLYWYRQTLGQGPEFLTYFQNEAQLEKSRLLSDRFSAERPKGSFSTLEIQRTEQGDSAMYLCASSLEDTEAFFGQGTRLTVV.

This clonotype was counted between two and nine times. V and J are TRBV15 and TRBJ2-2, with 8 bases that match TRBD1. This CDR3 region has 13 residues. In germline, CDR1 is LNHNV, CDR2 YYDKDF (reference sequence). Trimming at V came to 8 bases and at J to 6 bases, leaving 5 bases not matched to a gene. CDR3 residues: CATRKQGAGELFF. The CDR3 nucleotides are TGTGCCACCCGAAAACAGGGGGCCGGGGAGCTGTTTTTT.

This clonotype has a count of ten or more. The V call is TRBV11-2, the J call TRBJ2-3, with 10 bases identical to TRBD2. With V trimmed by 6 bases and J by 4 bases, 4 bases remained unmatched. Germline loops: CDR1 SGHAT, CDR2 FQNNGV. The CDR3 has 14 residues. DNA for the CDR3: TGTGCCAGCAGGCGGACTAGCGGCCCAGATACGCAGTATTTT. Protein: CASRRTSGPDTQYF.

The chain carries TRBV7-8 and TRBJ2-7; a possible D gene is TRBD1 (5 bases). Trimming removed 1 base from V and 2 bases from J, with 9 bases in between. The length of the CDR3 is 14 residues. The germline CDR1 and CDR2 sequences are SGHVS and FQNEAQ. CDR3 sequence (DNA): TGTGCCAGCAGCTTAGTAGGCAGGGCCTACGAGCAGTACGTC. Translating it yields CASSLVGRAYEQYV.

This clonotype was counted at least ten times. This chain uses TRBV6-2 or TRBV6-3 with TRBJ2-5; 10 bases agree with TRBD2. There are 15 residues in the CDR3. Germline CDR1 reads MNHEY; CDR2 reads SVGEGT. V dropped 2 bases and J dropped 5; count of bases not matched to a gene: 5. The chain's CDR3 is CASSYDSSGSETQYF. As DNA, the CDR3 is TGTGCCAGCAGTTACGATTCTAGCGGGAGTGAGACCCAGTACTTC.

The genes are TRBV5-1 and TRBJ1-2; unclear D gene. Trimming removed 0 bases from V and 0 bases from J, with 6 bases in between. The CDR3 has 14 residues. Germline CDR1 SGHRS, CDR2 YFSETQ. As DNA, the CDR3 is TGCGCCAGCAGCTTGGACGAAACTAACTATGGCTACACCTTC. Protein sequence: CASSLDETNYGYTF.

This clonotype was observed a handful of times. V is TRBV30 and J is TRBJ1-5; D ambiguous. Germline V CDR1 and CDR2: GTSNPN, SVGIG (reference sequence). V was shortened by 3 bases and J by 0 bases, with 18 bases between the two germline ends. The CDR3 length is 17 residues. The CDR3 DNA is TGTGCCTGGAGCCCGGGCCATTGGTTCTATAGCAATCAGCCCCAGCATTTT. Its translation is CAWSPGHWFYSNQPQHF. The whole variable domain, filled in from reference TRBV30 and TRBJ1-5, reads SQTIHQWPATLVQPVGSPLSLECTVEGTSNPNLYWYRQAAGRGLQLLFYSVGIGQISSEVPQNLSASRPQDRQFILSSKKLLLSDSGFYLCAWSPGHWFYSNQPQHFGDGTRLSIL.

This clonotype was picked up many times. V gene TRBV2 combines with J gene TRBJ2-2, with a weak D call TRBD1 (5 bases). CDR1 SNHLY and CDR2 FYNNEI come from the germline V gene. Trimming took 6 bases from V and 2 from J, leaving 7 bases between them. This CDR3 is built from 13 residues. The CDR3 is CASRQENTGELFF. CDR3 bases: TGTGCCAGCAGACAGGAAAACACCGGGGAGCTGTTTTTT.

The chain recombines TRBV30 with TRBJ2-1; 10 bases fit TRBD1. Trimming cost V 5 bases and J 3 bases; bases outside gene matches: 4. CDR1 is GTSNPN and CDR2 is SVGIG in the germline V gene (reference sequence). The CDR3 consists of 14 residues. The CDR3: CAWRGTGVYNEQFF. For the CDR3, the DNA is TGTGCCTGGCGAGGGACAGGGGTCTACAATGAGCAGTTCTTC. Complete variable domain (other parts from reference TRBV30 and TRBJ2-1): SQTIHQWPATLVQPVGSPLSLECTVEGTSNPNLYWYRQAAGRGLQLLFYSVGIGQISSEVPQNLSASRPQDRQFILSSKKLLLSDSGFYLCAWRGTGVYNEQFFGPGTRLTVL.

The J gene is TRBJ2-2, the V gene TRBV3-1; no clear D. Germline CDR1 LGHDT, CDR2 YNNKEL (reference sequence). V lost 1 base to trimming and J lost 6 bases, with 9 bases between them. This CDR3 has 14 residues. In DNA form, the CDR3 reads TGTGCCAGCAGCCAAGGTTTATCTGCCGGGGAGCTGTTTTTT. This translates into CASSQGLSAGELFF. The full variable domain, its missing parts supplied by reference TRBV3-1 and TRBJ2-2, is DTAVSQTPKYLVTQMGNDKSIKCEQNLGHDTMYWYKQDSKKFLKIMFSYNNKELIINETVPNRFSPKSPDKAHLNLHINSLELGDSAVYFCASSQGLSAGELFFGEGSRLTVL.

The chain uses TRBV7-2 and TRBJ2-1; a weak D match, TRBD2 (5 bases). Trimming left V 5 bases short and J 12 bases short, with 14 bases between. The CDR3 extends over 12 amino acids. Germline assignment: CDR1 SGHTA and CDR2 FQGNSA. CDR3 nucleotide sequence: TGTGCCAGCAGCCCCTATGGGGAGATGCAGTTCTTC. This sequence encodes CASSPYGEMQFF.

This chain connects TRBV28 to TRBJ1-5; 7 bases align to TRBD1. Germline V gene sequence: CDR1 MDHEN, CDR2 SYDVKM. This CDR3 region has 15 residues. V lost 3 bases to trimming and J lost 2 bases; unmatched junction nucleotides: 4. The CDR3 loop reads CASSFEGAGNQPQHF. CDR3 DNA sequence: TGTGCCAGCAGTTTTGAGGGGGCTGGCAATCAGCCCCAGCATTTT.

This clonotype came up many times. The gene calls are TRBV6-4 and TRBJ1-1, with TRBD1 matching 8 bases. The CDR3 covers 13 residues. Germline V lookup: CDR1 MRHNA, CDR2 SNTAGT. J was trimmed by 8 bases and V by 2 bases; bases with no gene match: 4. The CDR3 bases are TGTGCCAGCAGTGACGGGACAGGAACAGAAGCTTTCTTT. The encoded protein is CASSDGTGTEAFF.

This clonotype was detected many times. This chain joins TRBV27 and TRBJ2-7; 7 bases align to TRBD2. The germline CDR1 and CDR2 sequences are MNHEY and SMNVEV (reference sequence). CDR3 size: 14 residues. V was clipped by 5 bases and J by 3 bases; unmatched bases: 7. CDR3 DNA: TGTGCCAGCAGTATCTTTGGGGAGGGCTACGAGCAGTACTTC. Translation: CASSIFGEGYEQYF.

The chain combines TRBV4-2 with TRBJ2-3, with TRBD1 matching over 10 bases. J lost 3 bases, V lost 1 base, and 4 bases had no gene match. The CDR3 covers 16 residues. Germline lookup yields CDR1 LGHNA and CDR2 YNFKEQ. CDR3 sequence: CASSQGGTGATDTQYF. For the CDR3, the DNA is TGTGCCAGCAGCCAAGGGGGGACAGGGGCGACAGATACGCAGTATTTT.

About this clonotype: This CDR3 is missing its conserved last phenylalanine or tryptophan, likely due to a read error. The chain combines TRBV4-3 with TRBJ2-2, with TRBD1 matching over 10 bases. The CDR3 has 18 residues. Germline V gives CDR1 LGHNA, CDR2 YSLEER. V shed 0 bases and J 8 bases; nucleotides not matched to a gene: 12. The CDR3 bases are TGCGCCAGCAGCCAAGATCGGGCGGGACAGGGGTTTTTGGGGGAGCTGTTTTCT. Its translation: CASSQDRAGQGFLGELFS.

This clonotype has at least ten counts. This chain connects TRBV6-5 to TRBJ2-7; D ambiguous. CDR3 length: 12 residues. CDR1 and CDR2 from the germline V gene are MNHEY and SVGAGI. V lost 5 bases to trimming and J lost 4 bases, with 9 bases between them. The CDR3 DNA reads as TGTGCCAGCAGTGCCGAGTGGTACGAGCAGTACTTC. Translation gives CASSAEWYEQYF.